This TCR beta chain was identified during a study of CD8+CD57+ T cells in acquired aplastic anemia. A word on this clonotype: What it binds is unknown. One junction end does not reproduce the germline sequence, and a read error may be involved.

Study-level points and caveats: No significant difference in CD8+ Simpson's diversity was found between patients and controls.

The CDR3 is made up of 13 amino acids. Germline-derived CDR1 and CDR2 are LNHNV and YYDKDF (reference sequence). Researchers used genomic DNA as the template to profile TCR beta VDJ and CDR3. TCRdb reanalysed the reads using MiXCR and keeps one entry per CDR3 protein. The sample includes about 240,000 distinct CDR3 sequences, around half of them seen just once. All patients picked for sequencing had shown, by flow cytometry, an expansion of CD8+CD57+ cells. The sequencing input was sorted CD4+, CD8+, or CD8+CD57+ T cells (not recorded which) from PBMCs. This sequence joins TRBV15 and TRBJ1-2, with no clear D. This TCR derives from a human donor with aplastic anemia. CDR3 protein: CATSSEGVCGCTF. The CDR3 coding sequence is TGTGCCACCAGCAGTGAGGGAGTCTGTGGCTGCACCTTC.